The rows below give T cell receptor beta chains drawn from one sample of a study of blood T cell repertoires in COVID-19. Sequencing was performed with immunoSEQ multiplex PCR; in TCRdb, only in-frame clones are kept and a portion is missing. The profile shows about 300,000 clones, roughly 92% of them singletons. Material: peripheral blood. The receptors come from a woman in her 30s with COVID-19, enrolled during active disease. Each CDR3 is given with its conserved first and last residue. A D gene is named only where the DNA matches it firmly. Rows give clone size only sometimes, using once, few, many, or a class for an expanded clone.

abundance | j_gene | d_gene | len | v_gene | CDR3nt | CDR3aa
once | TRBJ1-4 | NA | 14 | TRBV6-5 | TGTGCCAGCAGACGGGACCTCAGGGGTGAAAAACTGTTTTTT | CASRRDLRGEKLFF
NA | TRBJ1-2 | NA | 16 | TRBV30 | TGTGCCTGGAGTGTGAGTTGGGTGGGCCTCAACTATGGCTACACCTTC | CAWSVSWVGLNYGYTF
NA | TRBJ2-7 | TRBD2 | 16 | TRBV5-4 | TGTGCCAGCAGCGGGGGGACTAGCGGGAGAATCTACGAGCAGTACTTC | CASSGGTSGRIYEQYF
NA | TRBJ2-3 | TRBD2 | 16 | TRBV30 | TGTGCCTGGCGGGGGGGGAGCGGGAGGGGCACAGATACGCAGTATTTT | CAWRGGSGRGTDTQYF
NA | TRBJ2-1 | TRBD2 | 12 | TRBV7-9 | TGTGCCAGCAGTACCCCAGCGGGAGTCGGGGTCTTC | CASSTPAGVGVF
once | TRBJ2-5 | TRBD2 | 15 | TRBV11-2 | TGTGCCAGCAGCCCCTCCGGGGGGGAAACGGAGACCCAGTACTTC | CASSPSGGETETQYF
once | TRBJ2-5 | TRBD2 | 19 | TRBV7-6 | TGTGCCAGCAGCTTACGGGGAGGTTTGGCTAGCGGGGACCAAGAGACCCAGTACTTC | CASSLRGGLASGDQETQYF
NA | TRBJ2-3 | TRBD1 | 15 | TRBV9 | TGTGCCAGCAGCGTCGTCGGACAGGGAGCAGATACGCAGTATTTT | CASSVVGQGADTQYF
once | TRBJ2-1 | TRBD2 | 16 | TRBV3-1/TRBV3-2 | TGTGCCAGCAGCCAAGATCGATGGCTAGCGGGAGGTGAGCAGTTCTTC | CASSQDRWLAGGEQFF
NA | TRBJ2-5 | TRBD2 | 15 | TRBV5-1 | TGCGCCAGCATCGGGACTAGCGGAACCCAAGAGACCCAGTACTTC | CASIGTSGTQETQYF
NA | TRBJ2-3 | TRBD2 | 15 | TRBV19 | TGTGCCAGTAGTAACGGCCTAGCGGGAGCGGATACGCAGTATTTT | CASSNGLAGADTQYF
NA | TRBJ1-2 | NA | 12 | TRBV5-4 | TGTGCCAGCAGGGACACTACCTATGGCTACACCTTC | CASRDTTYGYTF
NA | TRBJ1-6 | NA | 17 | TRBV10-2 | TGCGCCAGCAGTGAATACCCTAGGGGTTTCCGCGGTTCACCCCTCCACTTT | CASSEYPRGFRGSPLHF
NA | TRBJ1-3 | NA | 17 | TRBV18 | TGTGCCAGCTCACCACCCTCGACAGCATCCGCTGGAAACACCATATATTTT | CASSPPSTASAGNTIYF
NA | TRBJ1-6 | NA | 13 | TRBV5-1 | TGCGCCAGCAGCTTGGATCTCGATTCACCCCTCCACTTT | CASSLDLDSPLHF
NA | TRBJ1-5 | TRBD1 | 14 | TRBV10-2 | TGCGCCCCTCGCGGGGGACAGGCCAATCAGCCCCAGCATTTT | CAPRGGQANQPQHF
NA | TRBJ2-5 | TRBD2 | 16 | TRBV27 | TGTGCCAGCAGTTCATCATCTAGCGGGAGGGTCGGGACCCAGTACTTC | CASSSSSSGRVGTQYF
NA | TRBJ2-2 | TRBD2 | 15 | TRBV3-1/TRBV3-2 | TGTGCCAGCAGCATAGCGGGAGGTCCCACCGGGGAGCTGTTTTTT | CASSIAGGPTGELFF
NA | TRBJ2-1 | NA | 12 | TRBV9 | TGTGCCAGCAGCGTAGGTAGCAATGAGCAGTTCTTC | CASSVGSNEQFF
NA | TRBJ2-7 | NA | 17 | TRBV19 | TGTGCCAGTTCTTCAACGCGGGAATCATCCTTTCACGACGAGCAGTACTTC | CASSSTRESSFHDEQYF
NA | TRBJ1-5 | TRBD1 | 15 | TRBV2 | TGTGCCAGCAGTCCGGGACAGGGAGGCAATCAGCCCCAGCATTTT | CASSPGQGGNQPQHF
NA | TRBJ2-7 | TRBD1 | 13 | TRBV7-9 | TGTGCCTGGCAGGGGACAGGCTATGAGGAGCAGTACTTC | CAWQGTGYEEQYF